The next 32 T cell receptor beta chains were all read from a single sample in a study of blood T cells in healthy people across ages. For the second PCR, which ran for about 6 to 11 cycles, a sample-barcoded 5' primer and a J-beta primer mix were used. MiXCR, run by TCRdb on the 5' RACE reads, gives a single entry per CDR3 protein. The sample records about 1,500,000 distinct CDR3 sequences, roughly 30% being singletons. What was sequenced was blood. Receptors originate from a woman aged 25-40 years in good health.

The gene calls are TRBV30 and TRBJ2-5; 8 nucleotides agree with TRBD2. Germline V CDR1 and CDR2: GTSNPN, SVGIG (reference sequence). J gave up 3 bases and V 3 bases, and 0 bases lay outside the gene matches. CDR3 length: 12 residues. CDR3: CAWRLAEETQYF. In DNA form, the CDR3 reads TGTGCCTGGAGACTAGCGGAAGAGACCCAGTACTTC.

This clonotype was seen repeatedly, ten times or more. V is TRBV29-1 and J is TRBJ1-4; no definite D call. Trimming removed 7 bases at V and 7 bases at J, with 10 bases between. The length of the CDR3 is 11 residues. The germline V gene encodes CDR1 SQVTM and CDR2 ANQGSEA. CDR3 amino acids: CSAAVLEKLFF. The CDR3, as DNA: TGCAGCGCGGCGGTCCTTGAAAAACTGTTTTTT.

Concerning this clonotype: At one end the junction does not follow the germline gene, possibly because of a read error. This chain connects TRBV6-5 to TRBJ2-7; D is unclear. The CDR3 has 11 amino acids. From germline, CDR1 is MNHEY and CDR2 SVGAGI. CDR3 coding DNA: TGTGCCGGCAGCTCCAACTACGAGCAGTACTTT. Its protein product is CAGSSNYEQYF.

The V call is TRBV5-1, the J call TRBJ2-2; the D gene is possibly TRBD2 (5 bases). Between the trimmed V and J ends, which lost 4 bases and 5 bases, there was a span of 12 bases. The CDR3 covers 14 residues. The V gene's germline CDR1 is SGHRS and CDR2 YFSETQ. The CDR3 DNA sequence: TGCGCCAGCAGCCCAAGTACGGGGACCGGGGAGCTGTTTTTT. This sequence encodes CASSPSTGTGELFF.

The chain uses TRBV20-1 and TRBJ2-5, with TRBD2 matching over 10 bases. This CDR3 is built from 14 residues. J was trimmed by 6 bases and V by 5 bases; bases with no gene match: 9. Looked up from germline, CDR1 is DFQATT and CDR2 is SNEGSKA (reference sequence). The chain's CDR3 is CSASLAGDVQTQYF. The CDR3 coding sequence is TGCAGTGCTTCCCTAGCGGGGGATGTCCAGACCCAGTACTTC.

This clonotype has ten or more counts. The gene calls are TRBV20-1 and TRBJ2-1; D may correspond to TRBD1 or TRBD2 (5 bases each). There are 13 residues in the CDR3. Trimming left V 0 bases short and J 14 bases short, with 17 bases between. Germline-derived CDR1 and CDR2 are DFQATT and SNEGSKA (reference sequence). CDR3: CSARDQGRRSEFF. The CDR3 nucleotides are TGCAGTGCTAGAGATCAGGGACGGCGGAGTGAGTTCTTC.

The chain recombines TRBV18 with TRBJ1-2; the D is unclear. Trimming took off 3 bases at V and 4 bases at J, with 15 bases between the two ends. The V gene's germline CDR1 is KGHSH and CDR2 LQKENI. The CDR3 is 15 residues long. CDR3 in amino acids: CASSPGGRNVYGYTF. In DNA, the CDR3 is TGTGCCAGCTCACCCGGAGGGCGAAACGTCTATGGCTACACCTTC.

This clonotype was observed at least ten times. The V gene is TRBV29-1, the J gene TRBJ2-7, with D perhaps TRBD1 or TRBD2 (5 bases each). Trimming shortened V by 7 bases and J by 2 bases, and 21 bases separated the two germline ends. The CDR3 sequence is 15 residues long. Germline CDR1 and CDR2: SQVTM and ANQGSEA. For the CDR3, the DNA is TGCAGCGCCACCACCCCCGGGGCAGGGACCTACGAGCAGTACTTC. Amino acid sequence: CSATTPGAGTYEQYF.

The chain combines TRBV29-1 with TRBJ2-1; 10 positions match TRBD2. The V gene end was trimmed by 0 bases and the J gene end by 5 bases; junction bases not matched to a gene: 7. Germline CDR1 and CDR2: SQVTM and ANQGSEA. There are 16 residues in the CDR3. For the CDR3, the DNA is TGCAGCGTTGAAGATCCCGGGACTAGCGTCCACAATGAGCAGTTCTTC. Its protein is CSVEDPGTSVHNEQFF.

This clonotype appeared once. V is TRBV30 and J is TRBJ1-1; perhaps TRBD1 as D (6 bases). Germline values: CDR1 GTSNPN, CDR2 SVGIG (reference sequence). The CDR3 totals 14 residues. V lost 7 bases and J lost 0, with 15 bases in between. The CDR3 loop reads CALGRGGMNTEAFF. The CDR3 DNA reads TGTGCCTTAGGACGGGGGGGCATGAACACTGAAGCTTTCTTT.

Ten or more counts support this clonotype. This sequence joins TRBV27 and TRBJ2-7, with 8 bases that match TRBD1. The trim removed 0 bases at V and 3 bases at J, leaving 1 base unmatched. The CDR3 runs 14 residues. Germline V gene data show CDR1 as MNHEY and CDR2 as SMNVEV (reference sequence). The CDR3 bases are TGTGCCAGCAGTTTATCCACAGGGGGCTACGAGCAGTACTTC. Encoded protein: CASSLSTGGYEQYF.

This clonotype was seen a handful of times. The genes are TRBV9 and TRBJ2-1; D is undetermined. Trimming left V 0 bases short and J 9 bases short, with 13 bases between. From germline, CDR1 is SGDLS and CDR2 YYNGEE. The CDR3 has 14 amino acids. CDR3 protein: CASSVGGPRLEQFF. DNA of the CDR3: TGTGCCAGCAGCGTAGGTGGGCCGCGGCTTGAGCAGTTCTTC.

This clonotype was counted a few times. J is TRBJ2-1 and V is TRBV6-6; TRBD2 matches 11 bases. V lost 5 bases to trimming and J lost 15 bases; unmatched junction nucleotides: 9. The germline V gene encodes CDR1 MNHNY and CDR2 SVGAGI (reference sequence). This CDR3 comprises 13 residues. CDR3 DNA sequence: TGTGCCAGCAGTGGAACCTCCGGGACTAGCGGGTTCTTC. Encoded protein: CASSGTSGTSGFF.

The chain has TRBV20-1 and TRBJ1-5, with a tentative D call TRBD1 (6 bases). The CDR3 contains 14 residues. CDR1 and CDR2 (germline): DFQATT, SNEGSKA (reference sequence). V dropped 5 bases and J dropped 2 bases, with 13 bases sitting between them. The CDR3 DNA follows: TGCAGTGCTGGCCGACAGGCTGGCAATCAGCCCCAGCATTTT. Protein product: CSAGRQAGNQPQHF.

This rearrangement joins TRBV20-1 to TRBJ2-1; the match to TRBD2 covers 9 bases. The CDR3 runs 18 residues. V was pared by 6 bases and J by 1 base, with 16 bases of the junction left unmatched. CDR1 and CDR2 from the germline V gene are DFQATT and SNEGSKA (reference sequence). This CDR3 reads CSASGRPPITSSYNEQFF. The DNA of the CDR3 is TGCAGTGCGAGCGGGAGGCCACCTATAACTTCATCCTACAATGAGCAGTTCTTC.

This clonotype was counted a few times. This may be a read error, as it is one base from a much larger clone. The chain is built from TRBV5-1 and TRBJ2-4, with D uncertain. V was shortened by 4 bases and J by 13 bases, with 24 bases between the two germline ends. Germline V CDR1 and CDR2: SGHRS, YFSETQ. This CDR3 contains 15 residues. CDR3 sequence reads: CASSTVGDAYNEQYF. The CDR3 DNA follows: TGCGCCAGCAGCACGGTTGGAGACGCATACAATGAGCAGTACTTC.

A remark on this clonotype: The junction and the germline gene differ at one end; a read error may be behind it. J is TRBJ2-7 and V is TRBV12-5, with 8 bases identical to TRBD1. Looked up from germline, CDR1 is LGHNT and CDR2 is FRNRAP. This CDR3 is 16 amino acids long. The CDR3 loop reads CAGGFNLPDREYEQYF. CDR3 DNA: TGTGCTGGTGGTTTTAATCTACCGGACAGGGAGTACGAGCAGTACTTC.

The table lists this clonotype with a few counts. This chain connects TRBV28 to TRBJ2-5; 7 bases align to TRBD1. The J call may be mistaken, given a closer DNA end match to TRBJ2-7. The CDR3 sequence is 14 residues long. Germline V gives CDR1 MDHEN, CDR2 SYDVKM. The CDR3 loop is CASSRRGTAYEQYF. For the CDR3, the DNA is TGTGCCAGCAGCCGACGAGGGACAGCCTACGAGCAGTACTTC.

The V call is TRBV30, the J call TRBJ1-6; no firm D call. The length of the CDR3 is 14 residues. The V gene's germline CDR1 is GTSNPN and CDR2 SVGIG (reference sequence). Trimming stripped 0 bases from V and 8 bases from J, with 11 bases between. The CDR3 sequence: CAWSVSLGHSPLHF. Here the CDR3 DNA reads TGTGCCTGGAGTGTTTCCCTTGGGCATTCACCCCTCCACTTT.

In its sample, this clonotype was seen many times. The chain carries TRBV7-3 and TRBJ2-7; 8 nucleotides match TRBD2. The CDR3 is made up of 14 amino acids. CDR1 and CDR2 from the germline V gene are SGHTA and FQGTGA. J was trimmed by 2 bases and V by 5 bases; bases with no gene match: 5. This CDR3 is CASSRSGGPYEQYF. CDR3 coding DNA: TGTGCCAGCAGCCGCAGCGGGGGTCCCTACGAGCAGTACTTC.

The V gene is TRBV14, the J gene TRBJ1-4; D is uncertain. The CDR3 totals 16 residues. Trimming took off 1 base at V and 4 bases at J, with 13 bases between the two ends. CDR1 and CDR2 from the germline V gene are SGHDN and FVKESK. CDR3 coding DNA: TGTGCCAGCAGCCAAGGAAGCCCGGGCCTTAATGAAAAACTGTTTTTT. Its translation is CASSQGSPGLNEKLFF.

The chain combines TRBV7-2 with TRBJ2-2; TRBD2 matches 8 bases. Trimming cost V 1 base and J 4 bases; bases outside gene matches: 5. The CDR3 has 16 residues. From germline, CDR1 is SGHTA and CDR2 FQGNSA. CDR3 sequence (DNA): TGTGCCAGCAGCTTAGGAGGTGCGGGAGGCACCGGGGAGCTGTTTTTT. Translated, it gives CASSLGGAGGTGELFF.

This clonotype was counted between two and nine times. Here the CDR3 reads CSATKIRRGEQYF. In nucleotides, the CDR3 is TGCAGTGCTACAAAAATTAGGCGGGGGGAGCAGTACTTC. The V gene is TRBV20-1, the J gene TRBJ2-4, with 8 bases matching TRBD2. The CDR3 totals 13 residues. V lost 4 bases, J lost 13 bases, and 12 bases stayed unmatched. Germline-derived CDR1 and CDR2 are DFQATT and SNEGSKA (reference sequence).

This clonotype showed up many times. This sequence joins TRBV5-5 and TRBJ2-5; 12 bases align to TRBD2. The CDR3 sequence is 16 residues long. Losses at the gene ends were 0 bases for V and 2 bases for J; bases not matched to a gene: 2. The germline V gene has CDR1 SGHKS and CDR2 YYEKEE (reference sequence). This chain's CDR3 is CASSLVLAGGQETQYF. The CDR3 DNA is TGTGCCAGCAGCTTGGTCCTAGCGGGGGGGCAAGAGACCCAGTACTTC.

The V and J genes are TRBV20-1 and TRBJ2-3; no reliable D call. The CDR3 consists of 11 residues. Germline V gene data show CDR1 as DFQATT and CDR2 as SNEGSKA (reference sequence). Here the CDR3 reads CTVLSTDTQYF. CDR3 in DNA: TGCACAGTGTTGAGCACAGATACGCAGTATTTT.

The rearrangement uses TRBV7-2 and TRBJ1-5; D remains unclear. The germline V gene has CDR1 SGHTA and CDR2 FQGNSA. V was cut by 1 base and J by 0 bases, with 7 bases left in between. This CDR3 region has 15 residues. For the CDR3, the DNA is TGTGCCAGCAGCTTAGAGTATAGTAGCAATCAGCCCCAGCATTTT. Protein sequence: CASSLEYSSNQPQHF. The complete variable domain, with remaining parts taken from reference TRBV7-2 and TRBJ1-5, reads GAGVSQSPSNKVTEKGKDVELRCDPISGHTALYWYRQSLGQGLEFLIYFQGNSAPDKSGLPSDRFSAERTGGSVSTLTIQRTQQEDSAVYLCASSLEYSSNQPQHFGDGTRLSIL.

With respect to this clonotype: One end of the junction fails to match germline, which may point to a read error. The chain recombines TRBV20-1 with TRBJ1-2, with unresolved D. Germline values: CDR1 DFQATT, CDR2 SNEGSKA (reference sequence). The CDR3 runs to 10 residues. CDR3 sequence reads: CSASYYGYTF. CDR3 coding DNA: TGCAGTGCTAGTTACTACGGCTACACCTTC.

The chain uses TRBV25-1 and TRBJ1-1; 7 positions match TRBD1. The CDR3 loop spans 16 amino acids. The ends lost 5 bases at V and 3 bases at J; junction bases unmatched: 12. Germline V gene data show CDR1 as MGHDK and CDR2 as SYGVNS. The CDR3 sequence is CASSPPTGTLHTEAFF. The CDR3 DNA reads TGTGCCAGCAGTCCTCCGACAGGGACCTTGCACACTGAAGCTTTCTTT.

The chain couples TRBV5-5 to TRBJ1-4, with D perhaps TRBD1 (6 bases). In germline, CDR1 is SGHKS, CDR2 YYEKEE (reference sequence). Trimming pared 4 bases from V and 7 bases from J, leaving 17 bases between. The CDR3 consists of 15 residues. For the CDR3, the DNA is TGTGCCAGCAGCACCCCAGGGGCCCGTGGTGAAAAACTGTTTTTT. It is translated as CASSTPGARGEKLFF.

At least ten counts were recorded for this clonotype. V and J are TRBV6-5 and TRBJ2-5; D may be TRBD2 (6 bases). Germline loops: CDR1 MNHEY, CDR2 SVGAGI. The CDR3 totals 13 residues. The V gene lost 6 bases and the J gene lost 6 bases, with 14 bases spanning the gap. The CDR3: CASRQSGGKTQYF. CDR3 DNA: TGTGCCAGCAGACAGTCGGGCGGGAAGACCCAGTACTTC.

This clonotype has just a few counts. As DNA, the CDR3 is TGTGCCAGCAGACCGGACAACCTGAACACTGAAGCTTTCTTT. This sequence encodes CASRPDNLNTEAFF. The gene calls are TRBV6-6 and TRBJ1-1, with TRBD1 as a possible D gene (5 bases). Trimming left V 6 bases short and J 0 bases short, with 11 bases between. CDR1 and CDR2 from the germline V gene are MNHNY and SVGAGI (reference sequence). This CDR3 spans 14 amino acids.

This clonotype was counted between two and nine times. J is TRBJ1-1 and V is TRBV5-1; a possible D gene is TRBD1 (6 bases). This CDR3 region has 14 residues. CDR1 and CDR2 (germline): SGHRS, YFSETQ. The V end lost 4 bases, the J end lost 6 bases, and 16 bases lay between the germline ends. The CDR3 protein is CASSQQGFDAEAFF. CDR3 coding DNA: TGCGCCAGCAGCCAACAGGGATTCGACGCTGAAGCTTTCTTT.